The rows below give T cell receptor beta chains drawn from one sample of a study of T-cell reconstitution after alpha-beta-depleted transplantation in children. One entry per CDR3 protein results from TCRdb running MiXCR on the PCR reads. The repertoire includes some 530,000 distinct CDR3 sequences, approximately 12% of them detected once, and about 5.4% sits in the top ten. The sequencing used PBMCs from the stem cell graft donor, collected from the stem cell graft. The receptor set was obtained from a human donor who donated a stem cell graft to a child with combined immunodeficiency. The CDR3 runs from the conserved cysteine through the conserved F or W. The D gene is left open where the match is weak. A clone size is listed for some rows: how often the clone was seen (once, few, many), or a class if it is expanded.

D: TRBD1; V: TRBV12-3/TRBV12-4; J: TRBJ1-4; size: .; CDR3: CASAGRQGGEKLFF; DNA: TGTGCCAGCGCAGGCCGGCAGGGGGGTGAAAAACTGTTTTTT
D: TRBD2; V: TRBV6-2/TRBV6-3; J: TRBJ2-1; size: many; CDR3: CASSYSERERTYNEQFF; DNA: TGTGCCAGCAGTTACTCTGAGCGGGAGCGGACCTACAATGAGCAGTTCTTC
D: TRBD1; V: TRBV7-2; J: TRBJ1-6; size: many; CDR3: CASSLTGMGSPLHF; DNA: TGTGCCAGCAGCTTGACAGGGATGGGTTCACCCCTCCACTTT
D: TRBD1; V: TRBV13; J: TRBJ2-7; size: .; CDR3: CASSSGQGNYEQYF; DNA: TGTGCCAGCAGCTCTGGACAGGGGAACTACGAGCAGTACTTC
D: .; V: TRBV6-2/TRBV6-3; J: TRBJ1-2; size: few; CDR3: CASTLAGLRGWPLHNYGYTF; DNA: TGTGCCAGTACCCTGGCAGGCCTAAGGGGTTGGCCCCTCCATAACTATGGCTACACCTTC
D: .; V: TRBV6-6; J: TRBJ2-2; size: many; CDR3: CASSYNGGELFF; DNA: TGTGCCAGCAGTTACAATGGCGGGGAGCTGTTTTTT
D: .; V: TRBV6-1; J: TRBJ2-1; size: few; CDR3: CASSPQGYYNEQFF; DNA: TGTGCCAGCAGTCCGCAGGGATACTACAATGAGCAGTTCTTC
D: TRBD1; V: TRBV19; J: TRBJ1-5; size: .; CDR3: CASAGGDQPQHF; DNA: TGTGCCAGCGCAGGGGGGGATCAGCCCCAGCATTTT
D: TRBD1; V: TRBV5-1; J: TRBJ1-4; size: .; CDR3: CASSLAAGTGGEKLFF; DNA: TGCGCCAGCAGCTTGGCCGCAGGGACAGGAGGTGAAAAACTGTTTTTT
D: .; V: TRBV20-1; J: TRBJ2-7; size: many; CDR3: CSARDVDSHEPYAQYF; DNA: TGCAGTGCTAGAGATGTTGACAGCCACGAACCCTACGCGCAGTACTTC
D: TRBD1; V: TRBV7-2; J: TRBJ1-2; size: .; CDR3: CASSIIGDRTYGYTF; DNA: TGTGCCAGCAGCATTATAGGGGACAGGACCTATGGCTACACCTTC
D: TRBD1; V: TRBV4-3; J: TRBJ1-4; size: many; CDR3: CASSQGIGTGDEKLFF; DNA: TGCGCCAGCAGCCAAGGGATCGGGACAGGGGATGAAAAACTGTTTTTT
D: .; V: TRBV7-8; J: TRBJ2-3; size: .; CDR3: CASNLAHSSTDTQYF; DNA: TGTGCCAGCAACCTAGCGCATTCTAGCACAGATACGCAGTATTTT
D: .; V: TRBV5-1; J: TRBJ1-5; size: few; CDR3: CASSPGGHSPNQPQHF; DNA: TGCGCCAGCAGCCCCGGAGGACACAGCCCTAATCAGCCCCAGCATTTT
D: TRBD2; V: TRBV20-1; J: TRBJ2-1; size: .; CDR3: CSASRGASGGHEQFF; DNA: TGCAGTGCTAGTCGCGGGGCTAGCGGGGGGCATGAGCAGTTCTTC
D: .; V: TRBV6-1; J: TRBJ2-7; size: few; CDR3: CAASRGPNSYEQYF; DNA: TGTGCCGCCAGCAGGGGCCCCAACTCCTACGAGCAGTACTTC
D: .; V: TRBV13; J: TRBJ2-1; size: .; CDR3: CASGRGTYNEQFF; DNA: TGTGCCAGCGGCCGAGGGACCTACAATGAGCAGTTCTTC
D: TRBD1; V: TRBV20-1; J: TRBJ2-1; size: .; CDR3: CSALPGQGVINEQFF; DNA: TGCAGTGCTTTACCGGGACAGGGGGTGATCAATGAGCAGTTCTTC
D: .; V: TRBV20-1; J: TRBJ2-7; size: few; CDR3: CSALIQGYEQYF; DNA: TGCAGTGCTCTGATACAGGGTTACGAGCAGTACTTC
D: .; V: TRBV6-2/TRBV6-3; J: TRBJ2-3; size: few; CDR3: CASSYSSIRVGLGSSTDTQYF; DNA: TGTGCCAGCAGTTACTCGAGTATTCGAGTGGGACTCGGATCTAGCACAGATACGCAGTATTTT
D: TRBD1; V: TRBV5-6; J: TRBJ1-1; size: many; CDR3: CASSWTGGTEAFF; DNA: TGTGCCAGCAGCTGGACAGGGGGCACTGAAGCTTTCTTT
D: .; V: TRBV5-1; J: TRBJ2-5; size: many; CDR3: CASSLSQGGQETQYF; DNA: TGCGCCAGCAGCTTGAGTCAGGGGGGCCAAGAGACCCAGTACTTC
D: .; V: TRBV10-3; J: TRBJ1-2; size: .; CDR3: CAIRKTGLLNYGYTF; DNA: TGTGCCATCAGGAAAACAGGGCTACTAAACTATGGCTACACCTTC